These T cell receptor beta chains were read from a single sample in a study of T cell responses to AZD1222 COVID-19 vaccine. The data were produced by immunoSEQ multiplex PCR, yet TCRdb's version contains in-frame clones alone and is incomplete. Counted here are 200,000 or so clones, under 95% occurring once; the ten biggest clones make up over 0.95%. The material sequenced was peripheral blood, taken 28 days after the second AZD1222 dose. These receptors came from an adult who received the AZD1222 COVID-19 vaccine. The CDR3 runs from the conserved cysteine through the conserved F or W. D genes are given only for firm matches. Only some rows state a clone size, as once, few, many or a class for expanded clones.

j_call v_call clone_size d_call cdr3_nt cdr3_aa
TRBJ1-1 TRBV11-3 - - TGTGCCAGCAGCCCAGAAGGACCGGAAGCTTTCTTT CASSPEGPEAFF
TRBJ1-5 TRBV5-1 - - TGCGCCAGCACAGACCGCCCGGGGCAGCCCCAGCATTTT CASTDRPGQPQHF
TRBJ1-4 TRBV7-9 - - TGTGCCAGCAGCTTATTAGGGTCTGAAAAACTGTTTTTT CASSLLGSEKLFF
TRBJ2-1 TRBV19 - - TGTGCCAGTAGTACCTCCTTTTCGGCGGGCGTATACAATGAGCAGTTCTTC CASSTSFSAGVYNEQFF
TRBJ1-4 TRBV6-5 - TRBD1 TGTGCCAGCGCCGGGACAGGGGCGGGGGATGAAAAACTGTTTTTT CASAGTGAGDEKLFF
TRBJ2-3 TRBV18 - - TGTGCCAGCTCACCAAAGGCCCTCAAGCGCAGCACAGATACGCAGTATTTT CASSPKALKRSTDTQYF
TRBJ1-2 TRBV10-3 - TRBD1 TGTGCCACCGTCGGGGACAGACTTATCGATAACTATGGCTACACCTTC CATVGDRLIDNYGYTF
TRBJ1-4 TRBV4-2 - TRBD1 TGTGCCAGCAGTTCGTCGGGACAGGGGAATGAAAAACTGTTTTTT CASSSSGQGNEKLFF
TRBJ2-1 TRBV28 - TRBD1 TGTGCCAGCAGTTTCCGACAGGGCCCCTACAATGAGCAGTTCTTC CASSFRQGPYNEQFF
TRBJ2-7 TRBV5-1 - TRBD2 TGCGCCAGCGGTGGGACTAGCCAATCCTACGAGCAGTACTTC CASGGTSQSYEQYF
TRBJ1-1 TRBV10-2 - - TGCGCCTCTCGGCAGGGGCCAATGAACACTGAAGCTTTCTTT CASRQGPMNTEAFF
TRBJ1-1 TRBV5-1 - - TGCGCCAGCAGCTTGTTCATGGGGCCGAACACTGAAGCTTTCTTT CASSLFMGPNTEAFF
TRBJ1-2 TRBV7-2 - - TGTGCCAGCAGCTTATCGTGGAGGGGCGGCTATGGCTACACCTTC CASSLSWRGGYGYTF
TRBJ2-5 TRBV24-1 - - TGTGCCGCCGCGGCGGCTAGCGCGGATCAAGAGACCCAGTACTTC CAAAAASADQETQYF
TRBJ1-1 TRBV9 once - TGTGCCAGCAGACTCCCAGAGGGTGGGGCGCTTCCAGGGGCACACATGAACACTGAAGCTTTCTTT CASRLPEGGALPGAHMNTEAFF
TRBJ1-4 TRBV28 - TRBD1 TGTGCCAGCAGTTCAGGGGGCACTAATGAAAAACTGTTTTTT CASSSGGTNEKLFF
TRBJ2-2 TRBV7-8 - - TGTGCCAGCAGCCCCGGCGACGGGGAGCTGTTTTTT CASSPGDGELFF
TRBJ2-3 TRBV24-1 - - TGTGCCACCAGTGATGGCCCCACAGATACGCAGTATTTT CATSDGPTDTQYF
TRBJ1-6 TRBV30 once TRBD1 TGTGCCTGGACGGGACAGGGTAATTCACCCCTCCACTTT CAWTGQGNSPLHF
TRBJ1-1 TRBV29-1 once - TGCAGCGTCCAACTTACGGAGAACACTGAAGCTTTCTTT CSVQLTENTEAFF
TRBJ2-3 TRBV29-1 - - TGCAGCGTTGAAGTGACCACAGATACGCAGTATTTT CSVEVTTDTQYF
TRBJ1-5 TRBV6-2/TRBV6-3 - - TGTGCCAGCAGTTACTCTACCCGGGAGGGGGGCAATCAGCCCCAGCATTTT CASSYSTREGGNQPQHF
TRBJ2-2 TRBV6-2/TRBV6-3 - - TGTGCCAGCAGTCTTACCGAATCCACCGGGGAGCTGTTTTTT CASSLTESTGELFF
TRBJ1-1 TRBV14 once - TGTGCCAGCAGCACAAGGGGAGCCGAAGTTGAAGCTTTCTTT CASSTRGAEVEAFF
TRBJ1-6 TRBV19 - TRBD1 TGTGCCAGTCCCGGTGGGACAGCTTCACCCCTCCACTTT CASPGGTASPLHF